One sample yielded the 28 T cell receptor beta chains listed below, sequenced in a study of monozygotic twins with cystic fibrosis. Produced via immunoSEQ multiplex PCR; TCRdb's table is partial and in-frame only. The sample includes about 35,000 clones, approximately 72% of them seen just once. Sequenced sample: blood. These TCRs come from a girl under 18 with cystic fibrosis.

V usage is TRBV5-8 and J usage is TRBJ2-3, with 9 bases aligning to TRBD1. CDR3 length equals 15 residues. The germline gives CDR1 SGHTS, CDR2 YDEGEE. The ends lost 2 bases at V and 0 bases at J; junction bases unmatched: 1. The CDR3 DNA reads TGTGCCAGCAGCTTAGGACAGGGGAGCACAGATACGCAGTATTTT. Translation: CASSLGQGSTDTQYF.

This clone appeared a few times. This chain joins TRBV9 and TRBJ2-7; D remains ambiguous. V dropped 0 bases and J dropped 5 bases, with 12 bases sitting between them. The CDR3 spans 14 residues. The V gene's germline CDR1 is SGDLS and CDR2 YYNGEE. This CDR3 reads CASSVASQSDEQYF. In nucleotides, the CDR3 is TGTGCCAGCAGCGTAGCTAGTCAGTCCGACGAGCAGTACTTC.

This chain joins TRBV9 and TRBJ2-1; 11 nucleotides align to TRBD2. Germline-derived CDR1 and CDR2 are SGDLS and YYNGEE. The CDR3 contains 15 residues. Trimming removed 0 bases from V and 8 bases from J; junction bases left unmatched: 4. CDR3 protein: CASSVAGLAVHEQFF. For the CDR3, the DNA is TGTGCCAGCAGCGTAGCGGGACTAGCGGTGCATGAGCAGTTCTTC.

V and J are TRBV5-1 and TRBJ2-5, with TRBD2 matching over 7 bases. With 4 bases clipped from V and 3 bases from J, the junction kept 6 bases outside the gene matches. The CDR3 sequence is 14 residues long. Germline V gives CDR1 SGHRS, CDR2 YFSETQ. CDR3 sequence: CASSAGLGKETQYF. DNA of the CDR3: TGCGCCAGCAGCGCAGGACTAGGGAAAGAGACCCAGTACTTC.

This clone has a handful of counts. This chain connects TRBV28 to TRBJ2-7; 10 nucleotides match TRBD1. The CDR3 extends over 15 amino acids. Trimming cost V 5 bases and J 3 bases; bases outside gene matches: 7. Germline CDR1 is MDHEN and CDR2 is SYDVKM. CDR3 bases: TGTGCCAGCAGTCTTCGACAGGGGGCCAACTACGAGCAGTACTTC. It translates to CASSLRQGANYEQYF.

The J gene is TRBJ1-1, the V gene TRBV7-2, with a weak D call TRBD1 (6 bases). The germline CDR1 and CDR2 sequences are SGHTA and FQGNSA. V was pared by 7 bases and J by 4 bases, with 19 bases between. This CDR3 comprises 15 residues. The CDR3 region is CASTQSGGLGTEAFF. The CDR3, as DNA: TGTGCCAGCACCCAAAGCGGGGGGCTGGGCACTGAAGCTTTCTTT.

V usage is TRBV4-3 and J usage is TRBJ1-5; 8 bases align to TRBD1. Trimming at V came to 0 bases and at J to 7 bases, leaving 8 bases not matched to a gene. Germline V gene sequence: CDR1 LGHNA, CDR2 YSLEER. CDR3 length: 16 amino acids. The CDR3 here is CASSQDGDRGRQPQHF. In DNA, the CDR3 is TGCGCCAGCAGCCAAGATGGCGACAGGGGTAGGCAGCCCCAGCATTTT.

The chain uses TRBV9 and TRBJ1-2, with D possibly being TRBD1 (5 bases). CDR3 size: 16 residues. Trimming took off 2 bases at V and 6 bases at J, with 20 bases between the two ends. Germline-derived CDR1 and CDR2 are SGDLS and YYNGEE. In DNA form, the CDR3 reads TGTGCCAGCAGCGTCAAGACAGCCCCCACCTTCGATGGCTACACCTTC. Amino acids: CASSVKTAPTFDGYTF.

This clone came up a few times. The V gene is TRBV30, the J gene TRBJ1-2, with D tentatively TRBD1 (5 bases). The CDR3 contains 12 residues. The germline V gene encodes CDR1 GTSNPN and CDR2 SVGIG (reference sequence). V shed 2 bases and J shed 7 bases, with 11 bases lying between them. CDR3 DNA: TGTGCCTGGAGTTCTGCAGGGTCTGGCTACACCTTC. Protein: CAWSSAGSGYTF.

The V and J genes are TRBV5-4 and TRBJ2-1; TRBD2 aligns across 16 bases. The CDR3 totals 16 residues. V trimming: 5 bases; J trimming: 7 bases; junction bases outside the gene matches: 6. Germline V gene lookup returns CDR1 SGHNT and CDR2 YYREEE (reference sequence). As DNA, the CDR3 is TGTGCCAGCAGGCCCGGGACTAGCGGGAGGGGGAATGAGCAGTTCTTC. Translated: CASRPGTSGRGNEQFF.

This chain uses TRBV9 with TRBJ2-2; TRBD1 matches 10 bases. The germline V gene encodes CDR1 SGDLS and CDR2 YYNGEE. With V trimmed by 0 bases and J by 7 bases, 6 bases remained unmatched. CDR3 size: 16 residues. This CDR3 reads CASSVAGTGAIGELFF. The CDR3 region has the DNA TGTGCCAGCAGCGTAGCCGGGACAGGGGCAATCGGGGAGCTGTTTTTT. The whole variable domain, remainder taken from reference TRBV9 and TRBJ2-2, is DSGVTQTPKHLITATGQRVTLRCSPRSGDLSVYWYQQSLDQGLQFLIQYYNGEERAKGNILERFSAQQFPDLHSELNLSSLELGDSALYFCASSVAGTGAIGELFFGEGSRLTVL.

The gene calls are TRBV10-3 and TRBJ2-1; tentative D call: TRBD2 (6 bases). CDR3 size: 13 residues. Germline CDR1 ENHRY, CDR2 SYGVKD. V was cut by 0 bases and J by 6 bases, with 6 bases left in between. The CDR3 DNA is TGTGCCATCAGTGAGTCGGGGGGCAATGAGCAGTTCTTC. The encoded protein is CAISESGGNEQFF.

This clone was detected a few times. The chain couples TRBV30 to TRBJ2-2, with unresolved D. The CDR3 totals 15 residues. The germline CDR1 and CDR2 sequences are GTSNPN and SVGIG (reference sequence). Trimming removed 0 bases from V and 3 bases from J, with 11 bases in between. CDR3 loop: CAWSVDTSDTGELFF. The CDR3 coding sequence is TGTGCCTGGAGTGTAGACACTTCTGACACCGGGGAGCTGTTTTTT.

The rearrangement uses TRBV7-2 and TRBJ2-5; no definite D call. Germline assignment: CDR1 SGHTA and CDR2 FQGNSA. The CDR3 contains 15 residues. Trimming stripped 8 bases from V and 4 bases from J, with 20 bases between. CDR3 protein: CASSAGVRVGETQYF. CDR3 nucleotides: TGTGCCAGCTCCGCCGGTGTCCGGGTTGGAGAGACCCAGTACTTC.

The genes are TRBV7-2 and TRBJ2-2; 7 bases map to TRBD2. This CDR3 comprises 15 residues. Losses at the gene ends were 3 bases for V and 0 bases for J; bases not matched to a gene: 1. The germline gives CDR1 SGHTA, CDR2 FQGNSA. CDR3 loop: CASSLGLPNTGELFF. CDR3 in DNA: TGTGCCAGCAGCTTGGGACTACCGAACACCGGGGAGCTGTTTTTT.

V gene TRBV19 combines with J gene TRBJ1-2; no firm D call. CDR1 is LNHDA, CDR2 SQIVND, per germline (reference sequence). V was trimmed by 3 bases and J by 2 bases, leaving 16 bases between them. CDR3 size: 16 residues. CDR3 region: CASSIVALGTNYGYTF. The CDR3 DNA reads TGTGCCAGTAGTATTGTGGCACTCGGCACGAACTATGGCTACACCTTC.

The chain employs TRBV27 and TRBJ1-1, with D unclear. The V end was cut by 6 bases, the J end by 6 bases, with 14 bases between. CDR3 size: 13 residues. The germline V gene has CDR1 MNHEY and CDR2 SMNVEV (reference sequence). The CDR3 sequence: CASRSNLRAEAFF. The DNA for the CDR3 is TGTGCCAGCAGATCGAACTTGAGGGCTGAAGCTTTCTTT.

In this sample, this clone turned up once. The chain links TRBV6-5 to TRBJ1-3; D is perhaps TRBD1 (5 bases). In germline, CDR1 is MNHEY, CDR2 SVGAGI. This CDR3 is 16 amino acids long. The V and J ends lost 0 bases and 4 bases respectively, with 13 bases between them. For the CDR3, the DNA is TGTGCCAGCAGTTACTCTGGGGGGGGATCAGGAAACACCATATATTTT. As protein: CASSYSGGGSGNTIYF.

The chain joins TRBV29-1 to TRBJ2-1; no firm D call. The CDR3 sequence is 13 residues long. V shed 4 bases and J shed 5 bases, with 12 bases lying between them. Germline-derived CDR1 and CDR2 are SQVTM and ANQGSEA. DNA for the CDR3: TGCAGCGTTGTATCAGGACGGGACAATGAGCAGTTCTTC. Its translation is CSVVSGRDNEQFF.

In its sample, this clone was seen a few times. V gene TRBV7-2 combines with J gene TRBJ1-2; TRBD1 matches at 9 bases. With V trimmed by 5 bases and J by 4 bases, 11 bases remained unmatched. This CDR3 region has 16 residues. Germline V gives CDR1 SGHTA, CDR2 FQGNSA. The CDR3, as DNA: TGTGCCAGCAGCCAGCCAAGACAGGGGGGCATCTATGGCTACACCTTC. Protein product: CASSQPRQGGIYGYTF.

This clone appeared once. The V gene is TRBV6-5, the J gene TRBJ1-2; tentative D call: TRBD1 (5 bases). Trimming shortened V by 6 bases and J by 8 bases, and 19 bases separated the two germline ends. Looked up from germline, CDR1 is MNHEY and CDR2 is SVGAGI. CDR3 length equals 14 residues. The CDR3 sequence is CASSNKMRGGGYTF. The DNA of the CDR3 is TGTGCCAGCAGCAACAAGATGAGGGGCGGCGGCTACACCTTC.

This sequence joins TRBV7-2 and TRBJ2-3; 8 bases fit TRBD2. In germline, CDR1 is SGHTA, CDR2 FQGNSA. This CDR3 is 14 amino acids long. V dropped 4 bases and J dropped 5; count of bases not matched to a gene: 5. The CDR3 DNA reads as TGTGCCAGCAGCTGGCTTACTAGCGGAGATACGCAGTATTTT. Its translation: CASSWLTSGDTQYF.

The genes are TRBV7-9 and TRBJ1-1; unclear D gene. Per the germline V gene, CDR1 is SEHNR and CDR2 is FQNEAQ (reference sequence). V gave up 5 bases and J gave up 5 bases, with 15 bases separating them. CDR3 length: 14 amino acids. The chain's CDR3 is CASSPPRSWTEAFF. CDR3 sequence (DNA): TGTGCCAGCAGCCCTCCCCGAAGTTGGACTGAAGCTTTCTTT.

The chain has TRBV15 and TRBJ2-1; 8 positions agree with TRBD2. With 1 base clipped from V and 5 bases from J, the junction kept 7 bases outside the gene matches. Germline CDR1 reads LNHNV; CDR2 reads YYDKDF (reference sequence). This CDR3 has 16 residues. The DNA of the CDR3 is TGTGCCACCAGCAGAGGAGCGGGAGCGACCAACAATGAGCAGTTCTTC. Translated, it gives CATSRGAGATNNEQFF.

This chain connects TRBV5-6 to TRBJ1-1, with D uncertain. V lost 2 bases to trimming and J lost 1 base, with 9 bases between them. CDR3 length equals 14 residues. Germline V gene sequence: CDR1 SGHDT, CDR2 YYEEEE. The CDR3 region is CASSFGPKNTEAFF. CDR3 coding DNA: TGTGCCAGCAGCTTCGGACCGAAGAACACTGAAGCTTTCTTT.

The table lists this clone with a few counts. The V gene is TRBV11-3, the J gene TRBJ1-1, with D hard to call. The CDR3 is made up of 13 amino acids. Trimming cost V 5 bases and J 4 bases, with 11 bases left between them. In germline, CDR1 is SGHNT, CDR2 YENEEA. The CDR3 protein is CASSPESGTEAFF. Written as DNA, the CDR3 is TGTGCCAGCAGCCCCGAAAGCGGCACTGAAGCTTTCTTT.

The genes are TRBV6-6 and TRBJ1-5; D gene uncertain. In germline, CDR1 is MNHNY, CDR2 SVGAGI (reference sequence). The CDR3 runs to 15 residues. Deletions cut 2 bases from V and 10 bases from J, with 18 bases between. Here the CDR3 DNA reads TGTGCCAGCAGTTACGGATGGGGTCCATCAAACCCCCAGCATTTT. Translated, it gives CASSYGWGPSNPQHF.

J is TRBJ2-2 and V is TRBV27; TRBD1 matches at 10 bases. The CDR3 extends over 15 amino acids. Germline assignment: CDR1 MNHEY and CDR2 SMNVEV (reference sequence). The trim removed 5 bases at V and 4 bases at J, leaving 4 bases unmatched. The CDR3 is CASSLRTGGTGELFF. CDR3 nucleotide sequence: TGTGCCAGCAGTCTCCGGACAGGGGGCACCGGGGAGCTGTTTTTT.